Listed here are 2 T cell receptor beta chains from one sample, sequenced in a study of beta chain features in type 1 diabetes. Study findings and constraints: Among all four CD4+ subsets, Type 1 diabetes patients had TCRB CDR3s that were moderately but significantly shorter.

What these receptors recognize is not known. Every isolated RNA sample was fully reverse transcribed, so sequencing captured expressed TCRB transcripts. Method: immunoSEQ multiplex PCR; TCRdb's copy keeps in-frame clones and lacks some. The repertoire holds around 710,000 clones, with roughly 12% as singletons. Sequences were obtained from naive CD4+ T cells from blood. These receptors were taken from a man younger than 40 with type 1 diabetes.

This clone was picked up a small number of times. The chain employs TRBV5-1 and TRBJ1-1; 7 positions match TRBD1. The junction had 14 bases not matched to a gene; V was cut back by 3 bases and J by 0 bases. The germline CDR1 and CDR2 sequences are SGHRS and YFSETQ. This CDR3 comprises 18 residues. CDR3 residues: CASSSPGGQGRMNTEAFF. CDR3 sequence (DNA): TGCGCCAGCAGCTCCCCAGGGGGGCAGGGGAGGATGAACACTGAAGCTTTCTTT.

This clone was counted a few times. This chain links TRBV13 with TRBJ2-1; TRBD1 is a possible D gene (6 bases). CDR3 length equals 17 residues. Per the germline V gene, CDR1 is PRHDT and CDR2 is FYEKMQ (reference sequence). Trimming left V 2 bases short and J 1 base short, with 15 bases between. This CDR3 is CASSLITGGKSYNEQFF. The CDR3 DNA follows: TGTGCCAGCAGCTTAATTACTGGGGGCAAGTCCTACAATGAGCAGTTCTTC.